The 27 T cell receptor beta chains given below trace back to one sample, sequenced in a study of T cell responses to AZD1222 COVID-19 vaccine. Measured with immunoSEQ multiplex PCR; TCRdb has only the in-frame clones, and not every one. The repertoire has about 110,000 clones, 89% of them found once; the top ten carry 3% to 3.5%. The sequences come from peripheral blood, collected on day 0 of MenACWY control vaccination. Receptors were obtained from an adult in good health.

CDR3 coding DNA: TGTGCCAGTAGAACCTCATCTAAACGGACGGAACAGTACTTC. As protein: CASRTSSKRTEQYF. The chain recombines TRBV19 with TRBJ2-7; D is unclear. CDR1 LNHDA and CDR2 SQIVND come from the germline V gene (reference sequence). CDR3 length: 14 amino acids. V lost 6 bases to trimming and J lost 10 bases, with 22 bases between them.

V is TRBV18 and J is TRBJ1-6; the D is unclear. CDR1 is KGHSH, CDR2 LQKENI, per germline. This CDR3 has 15 residues. Trimming took off 3 bases at V and 7 bases at J, with 13 bases between the two ends. CDR3 sequence: CASSPRENRNSPLHF. The CDR3 DNA sequence: TGTGCCAGCTCACCGCGCGAGAACAGAAATTCACCCCTCCACTTT.

The chain links TRBV9 to TRBJ1-2, with TRBD1 matching over 7 bases. Trimming took 5 bases from V and 1 from J; bases not matched to a gene: 5. CDR1 and CDR2 from the germline V gene are SGDLS and YYNGEE. The CDR3 totals 14 residues. CDR3 DNA sequence: TGTGCCAGCAGGCCCGGGACAGATAACTATGGCTACACCTTC. As protein: CASRPGTDNYGYTF.

This clone showed up just once. The V call is TRBV2, the J call TRBJ2-5; D call uncertain. V lost 6 bases, J lost 1 base, and 6 bases lay in between. The CDR3 spans 12 residues. CDR1 is SNHLY and CDR2 is FYNNEI in the germline V gene. CDR3 protein: CASSAAQETQYF. In DNA, the CDR3 is TGTGCCAGCAGCGCAGCCCAAGAGACCCAGTACTTC.

The chain joins TRBV7-2 to TRBJ2-5; D gene uncertain. Germline CDR1 SGHTA, CDR2 FQGNSA. CDR3 size: 14 residues. V lost 0 bases and J lost 2, with 7 bases in between. In nucleotides, the CDR3 is TGTGCCAGCAGCTTAGCGCTACGGCAAGAGACCCAGTACTTC. Its translation is CASSLALRQETQYF.

V and J are TRBV30 and TRBJ1-1, with 9 positions matching TRBD1. Germline assignment: CDR1 GTSNPN and CDR2 SVGIG (reference sequence). The CDR3 is 13 amino acids. Trimming took 5 bases from V and 5 from J; bases not matched to a gene: 6. The chain's CDR3 is CAWADRGDTEAFF. Written as DNA, the CDR3 is TGTGCCTGGGCGGACAGGGGAGATACTGAAGCTTTCTTT.

In the case of this clone: The germline gene is not matched at one end of the junction; a read error may be the cause. The J gene is TRBJ2-1, the V gene TRBV3-1 (or the pseudogene TRBV3-2); TRBD2 matches 8 bases. The germline CDR1 and CDR2 sequences are LGHDT and YNNKEL (reference sequence). The CDR3 consists of 15 residues. The CDR3 DNA follows: TGTGCCAGCAGTCAAGAAGACGGGGGGGTCAATGAGCAGTTCTTC. It encodes CASSQEDGGVNEQFF.

The chain recombines TRBV7-9 with TRBJ1-2; no clear D gene. Per the germline V gene, CDR1 is SEHNR and CDR2 is FQNEAQ (reference sequence). The CDR3 has 13 residues. V was trimmed by 1 base and J by 7 bases, leaving 10 bases between them. CDR3 region: CASSLGPRRGYTF. As DNA, the CDR3 is TGTGCCAGCAGCTTAGGACCACGACGTGGCTACACCTTC.

This chain connects TRBV18 to TRBJ1-1; D perhaps matches TRBD1 (6 bases). CDR3 length: 14 residues. Germline assignment: CDR1 KGHSH and CDR2 LQKENI. Trimming removed 5 bases from V and 1 base from J, with 11 bases in between. In DNA, the CDR3 is TGTGCCAGCTCAGCCAGGGGTACGAACACTGAAGCTTTCTTT. It encodes CASSARGTNTEAFF.

This chain joins TRBV6-6 and TRBJ1-1, with TRBD1 as a possible D gene (5 bases). The CDR3 runs 12 residues. Germline V gives CDR1 MNHNY, CDR2 SVGAGI (reference sequence). V lost 6 bases, J lost 6 bases, and 11 bases lay in between. In DNA form, the CDR3 reads TGTGCCAGCAGCCTCCCGACAGCTGAAGCTTTCTTT. Translation: CASSLPTAEAFF.

This chain connects TRBV4-2 to TRBJ2-7; TRBD2 matches 10 bases. The germline V gene encodes CDR1 LGHNA and CDR2 YNFKEQ. The CDR3 runs to 16 residues. With V trimmed by 4 bases and J by 2 bases, 8 bases remained unmatched. CDR3 coding DNA: TGTGCCAGCAGCCGATCACTTAGCGGGGGGCCCTACGAGCAGTACTTC. Amino acids: CASSRSLSGGPYEQYF.

This rearrangement joins TRBV18 to TRBJ1-2; D is uncertain. The CDR3 has 14 residues. Germline V gene lookup returns CDR1 KGHSH and CDR2 LQKENI. V was cut by 3 bases and J by 6 bases, with 14 bases left in between. CDR3 bases: TGTGCCAGCTCACCCACAGACCCAAGGGATGGCTACACCTTC. Its protein is CASSPTDPRDGYTF.

This rearrangement joins TRBV6-5 to TRBJ2-1, with D perhaps TRBD1 (5 bases). CDR3 length: 14 amino acids. Trimming removed 6 bases at V and 7 bases at J, with 16 bases between. From germline, CDR1 is MNHEY and CDR2 SVGAGI. The CDR3 loop reads CASRTGQGRNEQFF. As DNA, the CDR3 is TGTGCCAGCAGAACTGGGCAGGGTAGGAATGAGCAGTTCTTC.

This chain uses TRBV5-5 with TRBJ1-1, with a weak D call TRBD1 (6 bases). In germline, CDR1 is SGHKS, CDR2 YYEKEE (reference sequence). V lost 1 base, J lost 4 bases, and 14 bases lay in between. This CDR3 spans 15 amino acids. In DNA, the CDR3 is TGTGCCAGCAGCTTGATCTACAGGGTCCCCACTGAAGCTTTCTTT. It specifies CASSLIYRVPTEAFF.

This sequence joins TRBV11-2 and TRBJ2-5; TRBD1 might be the D (6 bases). The CDR3 length is 16 residues. V was trimmed by 3 bases and J by 5 bases, leaving 19 bases between them. CDR1 is SGHAT, CDR2 FQNNGV, per germline. The CDR3 spells CASSFLSRGSPETQYF. CDR3 sequence (DNA): TGTGCCAGCAGCTTTCTCTCGAGGGGGAGTCCGGAGACCCAGTACTTC.

The chain employs TRBV9 and TRBJ2-5; 10 positions match TRBD2. Per the germline V gene, CDR1 is SGDLS and CDR2 is YYNGEE. V lost 2 bases and J lost 5; bases outside the gene matches: 9. There are 16 residues in the CDR3. CDR3 in amino acids: CASSVSGGRGEETQYF. The CDR3 nucleotides are TGTGCCAGCAGCGTTAGCGGGGGGCGAGGGGAGGAGACCCAGTACTTC. The variable domain in full, with the rest retrieved from reference TRBV9 and TRBJ2-5, is DSGVTQTPKHLITATGQRVTLRCSPRSGDLSVYWYQQSLDQGLQFLIQYYNGEERAKGNILERFSAQQFPDLHSELNLSSLELGDSALYFCASSVSGGRGEETQYFGPGTRLLVL.

The V and J genes are TRBV7-9 and TRBJ1-2; 7 nucleotides agree with TRBD1. The CDR3 is 15 residues long. V shed 1 base, J shed 8 bases, and the junction held 10 bases outside the gene matches. Germline V lookup: CDR1 SEHNR, CDR2 FQNEAQ (reference sequence). CDR3: CASSLEGQPPGGYTF. The CDR3 nucleotides read TGTGCCAGCAGCTTAGAGGGACAGCCCCCCGGAGGCTACACCTTC.

There are a few counts of this clone. The chain links TRBV7-2 to TRBJ2-1; D unclear. The CDR3 runs to 16 residues. Trimming pared 4 bases from V and 4 bases from J, leaving 17 bases between. Germline assignment: CDR1 SGHTA and CDR2 FQGNSA. In DNA, the CDR3 is TGTGCCAGCAGCTACCCCGCCCGGAGCAGTTACAATGAGCAGTTCTTC. This translates into CASSYPARSSYNEQFF.

About this clone itself: The sample has other DNA sequences that encode this CDR3 too. The gene calls are TRBV7-2 and TRBJ2-7, with 10 bases identical to TRBD1. Looked up from germline, CDR1 is SGHTA and CDR2 is FQGNSA. Germline trimming cut 5 bases from V and 2 bases from J; bases unmatched to any gene: 3. The CDR3 length is 14 residues. The DNA for the CDR3 is TGTGCCAGCAGCCGGGACAGGGGAACCTACGAGCAGTACTTC. It encodes CASSRDRGTYEQYF. Based on the CDR3 plus reference TRBV7-2 and TRBJ2-7, the full variable domain is GAGVSQSPSNKVTEKGKDVELRCDPISGHTALYWYRQSLGQGLEFLIYFQGNSAPDKSGLPSDRFSAERTGGSVSTLTIQRTQQEDSAVYLCASSRDRGTYEQYFGPGTRLTVT.

This clone has only one observation. The chain carries TRBV3-1 (or the pseudogene TRBV3-2) and TRBJ1-2, with TRBD1 matching over 7 bases. CDR3 length equals 14 residues. V dropped 4 bases and J dropped 4; count of bases not matched to a gene: 6. Germline CDR1 LGHDT, CDR2 YNNKEL (reference sequence). CDR3: CASSLVGQIYGYTF. For the CDR3, the DNA is TGTGCCAGCAGCCTAGTGGGACAGATCTATGGCTACACCTTC.

About this clone: Compared with germline, one end of the junction differs, possibly owing to a read error. The chain has TRBV6-5 and TRBJ2-4, with D possibly TRBD2 on 5 matching bases. CDR3 size: 15 residues. The germline V gene has CDR1 MNHEY and CDR2 SVGAGI. DNA for the CDR3: TGTGCCAGTAGTTCCATCCGGGAACTCAAAAACATTCAGTACTTC. Its protein is CASSSIRELKNIQYF.

The CDR3 loop reads CASSPAFRNQPQHF. The CDR3 coding sequence is TGTGCCAGCAGCCCCGCATTCAGGAATCAGCCCCAGCATTTT. The chain has TRBV11-2 and TRBJ1-5; D gene unclear. V was shortened by 5 bases and J by 4 bases, with 12 bases between the two germline ends. This CDR3 is built from 14 residues. Germline-derived CDR1 and CDR2 are SGHAT and FQNNGV.

The CDR3 reads CASSFLDRDTEAFF. The CDR3 DNA is TGTGCCAGCAGCTTTCTGGACAGGGACACTGAAGCTTTCTTT. The V gene is TRBV7-8, the J gene TRBJ1-1; the match to TRBD1 covers 8 bases. CDR3 length equals 14 residues. The germline V gene encodes CDR1 SGHVS and CDR2 FQNEAQ. Germline trimming cut 3 bases from V and 3 bases from J; bases unmatched to any gene: 3.

CDR3 sequence: CASSTESEAFF. DNA for the CDR3: TGTGCCAGCAGCACCGAGAGTGAAGCTTTCTTT. The chain combines TRBV6-6 with TRBJ1-1; D is ambiguous. The CDR3 loop spans 11 amino acids. Trimming shortened V by 6 bases and J by 7 bases, and 9 bases separated the two germline ends. Germline V gene data show CDR1 as MNHNY and CDR2 as SVGAGI (reference sequence).

The rearrangement uses TRBV19 and TRBJ1-4, with D perhaps matching TRBD1 (5 bases). CDR1 and CDR2 (germline): LNHDA, SQIVND (reference sequence). V was trimmed by 4 bases and J by 5 bases, leaving 11 bases between them. CDR3 length equals 14 residues. The CDR3 protein is CASSSPDINEKLFF. CDR3 DNA sequence: TGTGCCAGTAGTAGTCCGGACATCAATGAAAAACTGTTTTTT.

In DNA, the CDR3 is TGTGCCAGCAGTTTGTCAGGGGGCCTTCAGCCCCAGCATTTT. It codes for CASSLSGGLQPQHF. V and J are TRBV27 and TRBJ1-5; TRBD1 matches 8 bases. Germline V gene sequence: CDR1 MNHEY, CDR2 SMNVEV (reference sequence). The CDR3 extends over 14 amino acids. V lost 3 bases, J lost 6 bases, and 4 bases stayed unmatched.

The chain recombines TRBV15 with TRBJ1-2; 8 nucleotides line up with TRBD1. V trimming: 1 base; J trimming: 1 base; junction bases outside the gene matches: 2. This CDR3 is 15 amino acids long. Looked up from germline, CDR1 is LNHNV and CDR2 is YYDKDF (reference sequence). The CDR3 coding sequence is TGTGCCACCAGCAGAGCAGGGGGCGATAACTATGGCTACACCTTC. This codes for CATSRAGGDNYGYTF.